This TCR beta chain was profiled in a study of blood T cell repertoires in COVID-19. As for the study in general: Samples taken during acute and convalescent COVID-19 were collected in the United States, Italy and Spain.

A single count supports this clone. Clones were read by immunoSEQ multiplex PCR, and TCRdb kept only the in-frame ones, dropping some. This sample has tens of thousands of clones, with approximately 90% found just once. The CDR3 covers 13 residues. The V and J ends lost 8 bases and 4 bases, in that order; junction bases with no gene match: 4. Germline V gene data show CDR1 as MNHNY and CDR2 as SVGAGI (reference sequence). The sequence was collected from a woman of 80 years or more with active or convalescent COVID-19. The material sequenced was peripheral blood. V and J are TRBV6-6 and TRBJ1-5; 8 bases fit TRBD1. The CDR3 region is CASSRDRNQPQHF. The CDR3 DNA follows: TGTGCCAGCTCCCGGGACAGGAATCAGCCCCAGCATTTT.